This T cell receptor beta chain came from a study of T-cell memory formation after mild COVID-19. The study's findings and limits: While clones contracting from day 15 to 85 were balanced between CD4 and CD8, later expanders leaned CD4+. The authors did not confirm SARS-CoV-2 specificity of second-wave clones peaking day 37. Those CD4+ clones that contracted were mainly in CM and EM (CD8+ ones in EMRA).

This clonotype appeared a few times. The antigen remains undetermined. Trimming stripped 4 bases from V and 2 bases from J, with 17 bases between. There are 16 residues in the CDR3. Germline-derived CDR1 and CDR2 are SGDLS and YYNGEE. TCRdb ran MiXCR on the 5' RACE reads and lists one entry per CDR3 protein. Of a few hundred thousand distinct CDR3 sequences listed, less than 25% are singletons. This sequence joins TRBV9 and TRBJ2-3; tentative D call: TRBD1 (6 bases). This receptor was identified in an adult woman who had mild COVID-19 (a few samples of this study predate the infection). Cell type and time point are not known. Sequences were obtained from PBMCs or a T cell subset sorted from them (not recorded which). The CDR3 coding sequence is TGTGCCAGCAGCCACCATGGACAGTCTCTCACAGATACGCAGTATTTT. This translates into CASSHHGQSLTDTQYF.